This TCR beta chain was captured in a study of T cell responses to AZD1222 COVID-19 vaccine. A note on this clone: Its antigen is undetermined.

CDR3 size: 17 residues. CDR1 and CDR2 (germline): SGHNT, YYREEE (reference sequence). V was pared by 4 bases and J by 4 bases, with 20 bases between. TCRdb's copy holds only in-frame clones and misses some; the assay was immunoSEQ multiplex PCR. The top ten clones hold around 10% of a sample with about 84,000 clones, around 90% of them seen once. Findings of the study overall: The reported proportion of spike-specific TCRs targeting unmutated variant regions was nearly half.

This rearrangement joins TRBV5-4 to TRBJ2-2; D might be TRBD1 (5 bases). The TCR sequence derives from an adult who received the AZD1222 COVID-19 vaccine. Sequencing used peripheral blood, obtained 28 days after the second AZD1222 dose. The CDR3 DNA reads TGTGCCAGCAGCGTGGGCGCCAGGGCCCGGGTCACCGGGGAGCTGTTTTTT. Its protein is CASSVGARARVTGELFF.